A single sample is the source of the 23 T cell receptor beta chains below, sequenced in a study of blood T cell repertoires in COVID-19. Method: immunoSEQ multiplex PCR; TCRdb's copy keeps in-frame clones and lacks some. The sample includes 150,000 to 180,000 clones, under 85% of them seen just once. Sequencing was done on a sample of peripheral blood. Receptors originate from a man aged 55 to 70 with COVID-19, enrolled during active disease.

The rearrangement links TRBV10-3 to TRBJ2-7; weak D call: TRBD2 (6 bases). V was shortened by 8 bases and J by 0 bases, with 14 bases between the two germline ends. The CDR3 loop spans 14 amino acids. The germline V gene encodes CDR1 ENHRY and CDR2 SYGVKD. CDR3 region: CAIRDGGGSYEQYF. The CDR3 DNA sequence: TGTGCCATCCGGGACGGGGGTGGCTCCTACGAGCAGTACTTC.

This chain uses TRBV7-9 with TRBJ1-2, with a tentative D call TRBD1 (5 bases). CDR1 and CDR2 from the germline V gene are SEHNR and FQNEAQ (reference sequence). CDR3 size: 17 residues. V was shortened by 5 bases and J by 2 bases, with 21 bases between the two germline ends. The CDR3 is CASSPPGGVGENYGYTF. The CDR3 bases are TGTGCCAGCAGCCCCCCGGGGGGGGTTGGAGAAAACTATGGCTACACCTTC.

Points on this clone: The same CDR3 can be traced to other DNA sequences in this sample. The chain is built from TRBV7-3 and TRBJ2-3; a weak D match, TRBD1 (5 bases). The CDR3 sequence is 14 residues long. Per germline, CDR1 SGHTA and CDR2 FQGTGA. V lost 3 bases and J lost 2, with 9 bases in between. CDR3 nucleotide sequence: TGTGCCAGCAGCTTGCAGGGCGCCACAGATACGCAGTATTTT. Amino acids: CASSLQGATDTQYF.

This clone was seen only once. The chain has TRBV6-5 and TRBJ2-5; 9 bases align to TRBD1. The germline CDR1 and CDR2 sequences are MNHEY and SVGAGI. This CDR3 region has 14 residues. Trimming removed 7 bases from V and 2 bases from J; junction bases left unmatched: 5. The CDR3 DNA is TGTGCCAGCAACTCGGACAGGGGACAAGAGACCCAGTACTTC. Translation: CASNSDRGQETQYF.

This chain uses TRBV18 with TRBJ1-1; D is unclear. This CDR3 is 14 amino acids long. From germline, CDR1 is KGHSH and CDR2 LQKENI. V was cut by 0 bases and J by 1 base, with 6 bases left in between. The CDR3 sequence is CASSPPSGNTEAFF. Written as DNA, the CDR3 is TGTGCCAGCTCACCACCGTCGGGGAACACTGAAGCTTTCTTT.

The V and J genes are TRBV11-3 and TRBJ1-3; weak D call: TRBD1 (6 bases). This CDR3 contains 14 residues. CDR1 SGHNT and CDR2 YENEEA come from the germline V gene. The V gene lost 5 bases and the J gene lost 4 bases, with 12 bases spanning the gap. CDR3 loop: CASSKGDLGNTIYF. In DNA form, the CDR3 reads TGTGCCAGCAGCAAGGGGGATTTGGGAAACACCATATATTTT.

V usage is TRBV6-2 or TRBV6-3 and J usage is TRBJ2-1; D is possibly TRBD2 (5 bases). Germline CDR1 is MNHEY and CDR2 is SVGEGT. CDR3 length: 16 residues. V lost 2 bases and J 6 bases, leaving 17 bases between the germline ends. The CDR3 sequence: CASSYGVGAIFNEQFF. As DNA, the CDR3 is TGTGCCAGCAGTTACGGGGTGGGAGCAATTTTCAATGAGCAGTTCTTC.

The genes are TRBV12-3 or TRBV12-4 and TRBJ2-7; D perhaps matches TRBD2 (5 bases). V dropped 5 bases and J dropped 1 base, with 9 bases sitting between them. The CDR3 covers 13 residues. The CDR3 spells CASSPPGSYEQYF. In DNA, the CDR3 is TGTGCCAGCAGTCCCCCGGGGTCCTACGAGCAGTACTTC.

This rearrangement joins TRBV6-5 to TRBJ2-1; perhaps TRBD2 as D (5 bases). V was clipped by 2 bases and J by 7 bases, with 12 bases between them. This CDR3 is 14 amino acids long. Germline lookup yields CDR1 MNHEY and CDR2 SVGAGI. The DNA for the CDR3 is TGTGCCAGCAGTTACCACGGACGGGGAAATGAGCAGTTCTTC. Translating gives CASSYHGRGNEQFF.

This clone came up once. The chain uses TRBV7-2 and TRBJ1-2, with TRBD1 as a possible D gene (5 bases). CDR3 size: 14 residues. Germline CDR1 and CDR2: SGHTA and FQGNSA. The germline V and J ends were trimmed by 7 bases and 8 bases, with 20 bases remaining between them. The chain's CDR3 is CASTPGKGVGGYTF. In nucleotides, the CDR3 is TGTGCCAGCACCCCGGGTAAAGGGGTCGGCGGCTACACCTTC. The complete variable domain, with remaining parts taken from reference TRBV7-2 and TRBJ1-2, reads GAGVSQSPSNKVTEKGKDVELRCDPISGHTALYWYRQSLGQGLEFLIYFQGNSAPDKSGLPSDRFSAERTGGSVSTLTIQRTQQEDSAVYLCASTPGKGVGGYTFGSGTRLTVV.

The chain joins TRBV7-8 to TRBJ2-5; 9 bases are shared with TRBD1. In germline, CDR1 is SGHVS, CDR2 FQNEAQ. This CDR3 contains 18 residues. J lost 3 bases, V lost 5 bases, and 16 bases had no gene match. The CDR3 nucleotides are TGTGCCAGCAGCCCACAACGGTTCGCCGGACAGGGGAAAGAGACCCAGTACTTC. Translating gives CASSPQRFAGQGKETQYF.

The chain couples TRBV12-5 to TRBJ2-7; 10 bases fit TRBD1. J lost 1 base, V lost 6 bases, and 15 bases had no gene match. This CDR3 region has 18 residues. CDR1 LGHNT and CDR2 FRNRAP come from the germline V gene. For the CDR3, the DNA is TGTGCTAGTGGCAGGTCCCCTTCCGGGACAGGGGAGTCCTACGAGCAGTACTTC. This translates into CASGRSPSGTGESYEQYF.

The CDR3: CASSPGASPGNTIYF. As DNA, the CDR3 is TGTGCCAGCTCACCGGGAGCCTCCCCTGGAAACACCATATATTTT. V and J are TRBV18 and TRBJ1-3; D is unresolved. The CDR3 has 15 residues. Between the trimmed V and J ends, which lost 3 bases and 2 bases, there was a span of 11 bases. Germline-derived CDR1 and CDR2 are KGHSH and LQKENI.

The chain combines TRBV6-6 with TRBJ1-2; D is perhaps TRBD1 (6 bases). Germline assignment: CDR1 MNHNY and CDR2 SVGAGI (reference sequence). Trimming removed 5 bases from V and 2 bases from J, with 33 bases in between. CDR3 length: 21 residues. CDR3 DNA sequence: TGTGCCAGCAGTCTGGACAGTCCCCTTGTCAACTGGGGCGCCCTCAACTATGGCTACACCTTC. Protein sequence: CASSLDSPLVNWGALNYGYTF.

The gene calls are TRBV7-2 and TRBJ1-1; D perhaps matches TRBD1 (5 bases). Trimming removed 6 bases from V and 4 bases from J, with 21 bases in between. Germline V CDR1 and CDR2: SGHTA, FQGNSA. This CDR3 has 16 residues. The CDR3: CASSQQVLSLGTEAFF. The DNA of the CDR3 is TGTGCCAGCAGTCAACAGGTGTTGAGTTTAGGCACTGAAGCTTTCTTT.

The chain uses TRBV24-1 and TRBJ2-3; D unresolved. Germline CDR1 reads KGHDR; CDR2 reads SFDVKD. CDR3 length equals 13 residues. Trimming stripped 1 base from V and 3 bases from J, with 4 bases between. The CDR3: CATSDFGTDTQYF. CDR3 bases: TGTGCCACCAGTGATTTCGGGACAGATACGCAGTATTTT.

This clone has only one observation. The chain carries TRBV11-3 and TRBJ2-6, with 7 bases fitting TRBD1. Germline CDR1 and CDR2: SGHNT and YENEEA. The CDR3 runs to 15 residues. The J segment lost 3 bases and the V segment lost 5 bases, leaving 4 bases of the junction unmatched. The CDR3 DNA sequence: TGTGCCAGCAGCCCAACAGGGGTTGGGGCCAACGTCCTGACTTTC. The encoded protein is CASSPTGVGANVLTF.

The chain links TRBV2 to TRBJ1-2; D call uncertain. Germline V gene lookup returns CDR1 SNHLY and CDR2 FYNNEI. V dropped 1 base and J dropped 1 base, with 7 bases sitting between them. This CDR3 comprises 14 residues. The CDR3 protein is CASSEGQINYGYTF. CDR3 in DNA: TGTGCCAGCAGTGAAGGTCAGATTAACTATGGCTACACCTTC.

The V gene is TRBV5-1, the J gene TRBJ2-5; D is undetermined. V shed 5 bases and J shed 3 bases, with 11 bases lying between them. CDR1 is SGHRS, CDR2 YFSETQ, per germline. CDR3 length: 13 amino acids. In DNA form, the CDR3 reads TGCGCCAGCAGTCCTCCCGCTAAAGAGACCCAGTACTTC. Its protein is CASSPPAKETQYF.

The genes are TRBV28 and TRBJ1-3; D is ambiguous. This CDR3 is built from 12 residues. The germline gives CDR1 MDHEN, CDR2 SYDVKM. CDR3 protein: CVVRALRNTIYF. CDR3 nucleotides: TGTGTTGTTAGAGCCTTGAGGAACACCATATATTTT.

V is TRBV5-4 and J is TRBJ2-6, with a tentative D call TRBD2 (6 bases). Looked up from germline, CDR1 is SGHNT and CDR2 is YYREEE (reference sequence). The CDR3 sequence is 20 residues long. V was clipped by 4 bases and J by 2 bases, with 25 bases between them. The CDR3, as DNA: TGTGCCAGCAGCCACCCGGGGGTGTCTGGGCACAGTGCTGGGGCCAACGTCCTGACTTTC. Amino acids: CASSHPGVSGHSAGANVLTF.

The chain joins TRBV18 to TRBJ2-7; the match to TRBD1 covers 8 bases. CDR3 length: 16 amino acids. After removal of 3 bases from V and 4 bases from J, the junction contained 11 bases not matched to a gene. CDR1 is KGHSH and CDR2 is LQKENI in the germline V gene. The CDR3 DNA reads TGTGCCAGCTCACCCTCAAGACAGGGGTTGTCTTACGAGCAGTACTTC. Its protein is CASSPSRQGLSYEQYF.

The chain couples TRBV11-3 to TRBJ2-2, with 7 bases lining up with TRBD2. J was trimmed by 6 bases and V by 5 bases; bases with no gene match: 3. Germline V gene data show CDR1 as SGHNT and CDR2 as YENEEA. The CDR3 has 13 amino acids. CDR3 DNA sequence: TGTGCCAGCAGCCCGGGGGGACCCGGGGAGCTGTTTTTT. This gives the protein CASSPGGPGELFF.